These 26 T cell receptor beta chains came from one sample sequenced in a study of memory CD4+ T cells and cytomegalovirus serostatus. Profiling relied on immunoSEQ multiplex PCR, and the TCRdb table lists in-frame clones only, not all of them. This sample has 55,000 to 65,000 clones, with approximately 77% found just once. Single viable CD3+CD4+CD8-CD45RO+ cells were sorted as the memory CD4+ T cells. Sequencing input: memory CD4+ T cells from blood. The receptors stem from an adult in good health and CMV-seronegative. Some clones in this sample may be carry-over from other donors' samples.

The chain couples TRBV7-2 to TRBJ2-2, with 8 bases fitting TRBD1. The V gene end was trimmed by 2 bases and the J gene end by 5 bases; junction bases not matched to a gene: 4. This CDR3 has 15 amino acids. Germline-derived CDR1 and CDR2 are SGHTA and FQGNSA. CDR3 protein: CASSLQGAKTGELFF. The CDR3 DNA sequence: TGTGCCAGCAGCTTACAGGGGGCCAAAACCGGGGAGCTGTTTTTT.

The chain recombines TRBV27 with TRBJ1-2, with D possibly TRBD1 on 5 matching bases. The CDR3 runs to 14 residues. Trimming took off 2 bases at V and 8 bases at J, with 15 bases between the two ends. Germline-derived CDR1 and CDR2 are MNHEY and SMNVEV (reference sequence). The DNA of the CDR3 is TGTGCCAGCAGTTTACAGGGAGGCCTCGGGGGCTACACCTTC. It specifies CASSLQGGLGGYTF.

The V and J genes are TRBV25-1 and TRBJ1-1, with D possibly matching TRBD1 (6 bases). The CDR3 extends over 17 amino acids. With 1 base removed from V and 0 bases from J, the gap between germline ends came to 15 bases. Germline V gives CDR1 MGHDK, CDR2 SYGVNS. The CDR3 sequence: CASSESPGGGMNTEAFF. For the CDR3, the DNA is TGTGCCAGCAGTGAATCCCCTGGGGGCGGGATGAACACTGAAGCTTTCTTT.

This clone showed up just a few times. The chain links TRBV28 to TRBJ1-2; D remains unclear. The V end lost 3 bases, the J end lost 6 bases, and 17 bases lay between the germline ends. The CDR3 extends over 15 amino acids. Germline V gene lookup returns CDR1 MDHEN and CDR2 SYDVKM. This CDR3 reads CASSLRWTGPDGYTF. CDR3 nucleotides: TGTGCCAGCAGTTTGCGATGGACTGGGCCTGATGGCTACACCTTC.

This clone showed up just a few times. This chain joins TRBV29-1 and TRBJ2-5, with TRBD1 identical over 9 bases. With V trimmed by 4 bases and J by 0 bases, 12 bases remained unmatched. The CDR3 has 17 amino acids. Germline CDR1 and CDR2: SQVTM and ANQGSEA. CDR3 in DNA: TGCAGCGTTGTGGGGACAGGGAAGGGTGGTTACCAAGAGACCCAGTACTTC. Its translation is CSVVGTGKGGYQETQYF.

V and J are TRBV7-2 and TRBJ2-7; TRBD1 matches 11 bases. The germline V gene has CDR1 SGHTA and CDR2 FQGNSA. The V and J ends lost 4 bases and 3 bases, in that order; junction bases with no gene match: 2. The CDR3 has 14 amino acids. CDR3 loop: CASSWDRGNYEQYF. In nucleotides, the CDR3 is TGTGCCAGCAGCTGGGACAGGGGGAACTACGAGCAGTACTTC.

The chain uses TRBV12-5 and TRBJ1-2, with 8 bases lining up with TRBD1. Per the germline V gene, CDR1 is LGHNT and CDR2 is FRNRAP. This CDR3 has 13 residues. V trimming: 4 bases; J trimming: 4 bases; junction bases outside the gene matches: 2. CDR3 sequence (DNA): TGTGCTAGTGGTTACGGGACAGGCTATGGCTACACCTTC. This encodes CASGYGTGYGYTF.

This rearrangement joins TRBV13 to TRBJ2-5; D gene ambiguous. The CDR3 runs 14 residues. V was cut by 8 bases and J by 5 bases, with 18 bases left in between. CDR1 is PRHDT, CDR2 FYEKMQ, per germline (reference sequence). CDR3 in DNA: TGTGCCAGCGTGCGCCAGCGTGGTGGCGAGACCCAGTACTTC. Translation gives CASVRQRGGETQYF.

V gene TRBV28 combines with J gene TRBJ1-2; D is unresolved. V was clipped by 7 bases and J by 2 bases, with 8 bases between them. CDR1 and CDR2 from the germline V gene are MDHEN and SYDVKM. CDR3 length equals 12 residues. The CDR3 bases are TGTGCCAGCAACTTCCTCAACTATGGCTACACCTTC. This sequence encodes CASNFLNYGYTF.

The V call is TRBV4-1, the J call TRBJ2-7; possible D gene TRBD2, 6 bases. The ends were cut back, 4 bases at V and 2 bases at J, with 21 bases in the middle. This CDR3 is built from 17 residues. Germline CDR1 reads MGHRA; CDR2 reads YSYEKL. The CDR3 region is CASSPWGLRERTYEQYF. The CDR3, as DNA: TGCGCCAGCAGCCCCTGGGGTTTACGGGAGCGGACCTACGAGCAGTACTTC.

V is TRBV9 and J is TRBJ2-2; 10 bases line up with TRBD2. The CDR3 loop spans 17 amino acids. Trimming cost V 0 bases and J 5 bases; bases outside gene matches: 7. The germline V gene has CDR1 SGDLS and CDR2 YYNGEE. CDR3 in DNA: TGTGCCAGCAGCGTAGTCCCTAGCGGGAGTATTACCGGGGAGCTGTTTTTT. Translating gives CASSVVPSGSITGELFF.

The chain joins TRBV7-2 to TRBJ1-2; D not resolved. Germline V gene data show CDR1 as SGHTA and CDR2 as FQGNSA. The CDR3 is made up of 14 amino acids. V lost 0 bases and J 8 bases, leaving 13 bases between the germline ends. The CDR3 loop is CASSLASSRSGYTF. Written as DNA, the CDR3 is TGTGCCAGCAGCTTAGCGTCATCCCGCTCGGGCTACACCTTC. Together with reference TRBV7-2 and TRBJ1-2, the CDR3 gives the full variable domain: GAGVSQSPSNKVTEKGKDVELRCDPISGHTALYWYRQSLGQGLEFLIYFQGNSAPDKSGLPSDRFSAERTGGSVSTLTIQRTQQEDSAVYLCASSLASSRSGYTFGSGTRLTVV.

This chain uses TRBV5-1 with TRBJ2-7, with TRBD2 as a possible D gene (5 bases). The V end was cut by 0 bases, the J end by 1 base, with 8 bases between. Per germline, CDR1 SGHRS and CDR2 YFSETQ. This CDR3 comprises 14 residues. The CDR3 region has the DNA TGCGCCAGCAGCTTGGCTAGCTGGTCCTACGAGCAGTACTTC. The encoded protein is CASSLASWSYEQYF.

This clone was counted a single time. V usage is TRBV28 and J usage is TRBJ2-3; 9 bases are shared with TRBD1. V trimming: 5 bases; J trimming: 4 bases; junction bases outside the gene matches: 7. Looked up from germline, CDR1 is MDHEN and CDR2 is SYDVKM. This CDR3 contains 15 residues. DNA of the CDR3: TGTGCCAGCAGTCGCCGGGACAGGGTTTCAGATACGCAGTATTTT. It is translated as CASSRRDRVSDTQYF.

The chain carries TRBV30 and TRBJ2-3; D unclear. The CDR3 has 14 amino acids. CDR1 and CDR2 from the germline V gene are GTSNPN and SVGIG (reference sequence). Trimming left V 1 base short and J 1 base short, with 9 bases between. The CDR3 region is CAWSGISGTDTQYF. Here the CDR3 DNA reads TGTGCCTGGAGTGGGATCTCTGGCACAGATACGCAGTATTTT.

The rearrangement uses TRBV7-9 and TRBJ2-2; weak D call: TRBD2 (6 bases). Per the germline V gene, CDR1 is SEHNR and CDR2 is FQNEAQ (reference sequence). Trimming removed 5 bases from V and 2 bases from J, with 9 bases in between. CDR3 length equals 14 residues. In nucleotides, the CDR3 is TGTGCCAGCAGCCCGGGACTCAACACCGGGGAGCTGTTTTTT. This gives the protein CASSPGLNTGELFF.

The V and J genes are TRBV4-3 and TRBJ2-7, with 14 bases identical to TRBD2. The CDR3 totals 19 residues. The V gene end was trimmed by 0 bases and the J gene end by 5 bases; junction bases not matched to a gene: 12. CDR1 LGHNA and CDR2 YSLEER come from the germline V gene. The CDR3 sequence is CASSQEMKPGLAGVHEQYF. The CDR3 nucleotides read TGCGCCAGCAGCCAAGAAATGAAACCGGGACTAGCGGGAGTCCACGAGCAGTACTTC.

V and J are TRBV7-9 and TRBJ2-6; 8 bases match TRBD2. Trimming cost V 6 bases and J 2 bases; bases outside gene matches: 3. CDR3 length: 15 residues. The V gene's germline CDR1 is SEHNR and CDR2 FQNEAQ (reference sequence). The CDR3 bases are TGTGCCAGCAGAAGCGGGGGAGCTGGGGCCAACGTCCTGACTTTC. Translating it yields CASRSGGAGANVLTF.

The CDR3 spells CASSQGDTQYF. CDR3 coding DNA: TGTGCCAGCAGCCAAGGGGATACGCAGTATTTT. The chain joins TRBV14 to TRBJ2-3; D remains unclear. Trimming stripped 1 base from V and 6 bases from J, with 2 bases between. The CDR3 spans 11 residues. In germline, CDR1 is SGHDN, CDR2 FVKESK.

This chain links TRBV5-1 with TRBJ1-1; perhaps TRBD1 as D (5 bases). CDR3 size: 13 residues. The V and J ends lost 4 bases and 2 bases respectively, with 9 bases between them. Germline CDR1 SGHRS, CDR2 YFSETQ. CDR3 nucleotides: TGCGCCAGCAGCGGGGGACTAAACACTGAAGCTTTCTTT. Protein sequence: CASSGGLNTEAFF.

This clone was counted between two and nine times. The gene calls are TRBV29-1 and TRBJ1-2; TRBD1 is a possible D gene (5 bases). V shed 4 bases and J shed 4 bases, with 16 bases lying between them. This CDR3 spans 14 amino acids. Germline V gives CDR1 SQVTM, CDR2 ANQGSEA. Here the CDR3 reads CSVGPGYRGYGYTF. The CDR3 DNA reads TGCAGCGTTGGACCAGGGTATAGAGGCTATGGCTACACCTTC.

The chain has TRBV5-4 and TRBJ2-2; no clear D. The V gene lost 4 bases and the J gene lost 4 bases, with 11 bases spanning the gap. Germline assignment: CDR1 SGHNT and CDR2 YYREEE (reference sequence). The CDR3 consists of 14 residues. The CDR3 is CASSQEMGTGELFF. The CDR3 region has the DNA TGTGCCAGCAGCCAGGAGATGGGCACCGGGGAGCTGTTTTTT. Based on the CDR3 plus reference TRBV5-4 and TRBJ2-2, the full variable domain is ETGVTQSPTHLIKTRGQQVTLRCSSQSGHNTVSWYQQALGQGPQFIFQYYREEENGRGNFPPRFSGLQFPNYSSELNVNALELDDSALYLCASSQEMGTGELFFGEGSRLTVL.

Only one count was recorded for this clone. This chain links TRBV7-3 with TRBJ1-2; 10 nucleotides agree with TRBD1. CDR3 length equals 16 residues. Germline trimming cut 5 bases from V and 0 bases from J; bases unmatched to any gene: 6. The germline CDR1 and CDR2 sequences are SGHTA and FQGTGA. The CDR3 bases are TGTGCCAGCAGCCCGACAGGGGGCAACGCTAACTATGGCTACACCTTC. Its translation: CASSPTGGNANYGYTF.

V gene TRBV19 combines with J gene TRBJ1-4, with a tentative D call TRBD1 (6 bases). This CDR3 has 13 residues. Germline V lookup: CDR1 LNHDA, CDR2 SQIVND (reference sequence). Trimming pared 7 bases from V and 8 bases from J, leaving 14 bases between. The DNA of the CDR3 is TGTGCCAGTACCGTACAGGGTGGAGAAAAACTGTTTTTT. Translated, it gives CASTVQGGEKLFF. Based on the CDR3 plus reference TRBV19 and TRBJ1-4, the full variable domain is DGGITQSPKYLFRKEGQNVTLSCEQNLNHDAMYWYRQDPGQGLRLIYYSQIVNDFQKGDIAEGYSVSREKKESFPLTVTSAQKNPTAFYLCASTVQGGEKLFFGSGTQLSVL.

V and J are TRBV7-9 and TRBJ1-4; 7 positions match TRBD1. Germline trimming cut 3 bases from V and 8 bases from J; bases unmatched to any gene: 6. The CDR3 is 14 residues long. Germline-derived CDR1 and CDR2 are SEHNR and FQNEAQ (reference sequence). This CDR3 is CASSLGGGIEKLFF. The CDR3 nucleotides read TGTGCCAGCAGCTTGGGAGGGGGCATCGAAAAACTGTTTTTT. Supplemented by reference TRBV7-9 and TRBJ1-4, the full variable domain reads DTGVSQNPRHKITKRGQNVTFRCDPISEHNRLYWYRQTLGQGPEFLTYFQNEAQLEKSRLLSDRFSAERPKGSFSTLEIQRTEQGDSAMYLCASSLGGGIEKLFFGSGTQLSVL.

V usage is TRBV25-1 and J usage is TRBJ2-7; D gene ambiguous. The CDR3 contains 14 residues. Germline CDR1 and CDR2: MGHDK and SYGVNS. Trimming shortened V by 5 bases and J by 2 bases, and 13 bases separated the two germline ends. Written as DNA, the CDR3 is TGTGCCAGCAGTCCCTCTCACGGCGCCTACGAGCAGTACTTC. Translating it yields CASSPSHGAYEQYF.